Presented here are 10 T cell receptor beta chains from one specimen sequenced in a study of post-analysis software for immune sequencing data. Study-wide results and caveats: The study found TRBV5-6, TRBV5-1 and TRBV20-1 among five or six TRBV segments more frequent in patients than controls.

Carried by the TCR beta cDNA libraries were unique molecular identifiers. TCRdb re-derived calls from the PCR reads in MiXCR, one entry per CDR3 protein. The sample comprises under 650,000 distinct CDR3 sequences, about 40% of which are singletons, and more than 1.5% rests with the top ten. These TCRs are of unknown antigen specificity. Sequenced input: blood. These receptors were taken from a girl aged 5 to 17 with multiple sclerosis.

The chain is built from TRBV6-1 and TRBJ1-4; D is perhaps TRBD1 (5 bases). V dropped 0 bases and J dropped 0 bases, with 11 bases sitting between them. Germline V lookup: CDR1 MNHNS, CDR2 SASEGT. The CDR3 is 17 amino acids. CDR3 nucleotides: TGTGCCAGCAGTGAAGCGGAAGGGGCCGCAACTAATGAAAAACTGTTTTTT. This codes for CASSEAEGAATNEKLFF.

This rearrangement joins TRBV4-1 to TRBJ2-7; 7 bases are a match to TRBD1. Trimming at V came to 2 bases and at J to 0 bases, leaving 4 bases not matched to a gene. Germline CDR1 reads MGHRA; CDR2 reads YSYEKL. This CDR3 region has 15 residues. The CDR3 spells CASSQPGGSSYEQYF. The CDR3 DNA reads as TGCGCCAGCAGCCAACCAGGGGGTTCCTCCTACGAGCAGTACTTC.

This clonotype came up a few times. Written as DNA, the CDR3 is TGTGCCAGCAGACACCTGGGGACTAGCTATAATGAGCAGTTCTTC. Its protein product is CASRHLGTSYNEQFF. This chain joins TRBV11-2 and TRBJ2-1, with 9 bases identical to TRBD2. CDR3 length: 15 amino acids. Germline CDR1 SGHAT, CDR2 FQNNGV. After removal of 6 bases from V and 7 bases from J, the junction contained 10 bases not matched to a gene. Filled out from reference TRBV11-2 and TRBJ2-1, the complete variable domain reads EAGVAQSPRYKIIEKRQSVAFWCNPISGHATLYWYQQILGQGPKLLIQFQNNGVVDDSQLPKDRFSAERLKGVDSTLKIQPAKLEDSAVYLCASRHLGTSYNEQFFGPGTRLTVL.

The gene calls are TRBV29-1 and TRBJ1-2; no definite D call. Germline CDR1 reads SQVTM; CDR2 reads ANQGSEA. Deletions cut 6 bases from V and 5 bases from J, with 16 bases between. This CDR3 spans 13 amino acids. The CDR3, as DNA: TGCAGCGTGGTCGTCCAGGAAGAATATGGCTACACCTTC. It yields the protein CSVVVQEEYGYTF.

The gene calls are TRBV7-2 and TRBJ2-1, with 12 bases aligning to TRBD2. Germline CDR1 SGHTA, CDR2 FQGNSA. Losses at the gene ends were 5 bases for V and 8 bases for J; bases not matched to a gene: 13. The CDR3 loop spans 17 amino acids. CDR3 sequence reads: CASSPRILAGGSYEQFF. CDR3 coding DNA: TGTGCCAGCAGCCCCCGAATCCTAGCGGGGGGGTCTTATGAGCAGTTCTTC. Combining the CDR3 with reference TRBV7-2 and TRBJ2-1 gives the whole variable domain GAGVSQSPSNKVTEKGKDVELRCDPISGHTALYWYRQSLGQGLEFLIYFQGNSAPDKSGLPSDRFSAERTGGSVSTLTIQRTQQEDSAVYLCASSPRILAGGSYEQFFGPGTRLTVL.

The chain employs TRBV25-1 and TRBJ2-7; D is unclear. There are 14 residues in the CDR3. Germline CDR1 and CDR2: MGHDK and SYGVNS. V shed 2 bases and J shed 7 bases, with 15 bases lying between them. In DNA form, the CDR3 reads TGTGCCAGCAGTGAAGTCAAGGATGTGGGAGAGCAGTACTTC. Protein product: CASSEVKDVGEQYF.

This clonotype appeared a few times. The rearrangement links TRBV24-1 to TRBJ2-1; no definite D call. The CDR3 has 16 amino acids. V lost 7 bases to trimming and J lost 1 base, with 16 bases between them. Germline V lookup: CDR1 KGHDR, CDR2 SFDVKD. In DNA form, the CDR3 reads TGTGCCACCAGATCCTCAGGTCCCGGGTCCTACAATGAGCAGTTCTTC. Protein sequence: CATRSSGPGSYNEQFF.

This clonotype showed up just a few times. V usage is TRBV29-1 and J usage is TRBJ1-1; D unresolved. This CDR3 comprises 12 residues. V gave up 4 bases and J gave up 1 base, with 7 bases separating them. Germline V gene sequence: CDR1 SQVTM, CDR2 ANQGSEA. CDR3 DNA sequence: TGCAGCGTTGTTCTTCAGAACACTGAAGCTTTCTTT. It specifies CSVVLQNTEAFF.

This clonotype was counted only a few times. The V call is TRBV25-1, the J call TRBJ2-1; 7 bases are a match to TRBD2. CDR1 and CDR2 from the germline V gene are MGHDK and SYGVNS. The CDR3 consists of 15 residues. The ends lost 5 bases at V and 7 bases at J; junction bases unmatched: 11. CDR3 residues: CASSLRGMTGNEQFF. The CDR3 nucleotides are TGTGCCAGCAGTTTGCGGGGGATGACGGGGAATGAGCAGTTCTTC. The full variable domain, in which reference TRBV25-1 and TRBJ2-1 provide the parts outside the CDR3, is EADIYQTPRYLVIGTGKKITLECSQTMGHDKMYWYQQDPGMELHLIHYSYGVNSTEKGDLSSESTVSRIRTEHFPLTLESARPSHTSQYLCASSLRGMTGNEQFFGPGTRLTVL.

CDR3 loop: CSGTDSVGYTF. The CDR3 bases are TGCAGCGGCACGGACAGTGTTGGCTACACCTTC. The rearrangement joins TRBV29-1 to TRBJ1-2; D is perhaps TRBD1 (6 bases). Trimming cost V 7 bases and J 7 bases, with 13 bases left between them. CDR1 SQVTM and CDR2 ANQGSEA come from the germline V gene. The length of the CDR3 is 11 residues. Supplemented by reference TRBV29-1 and TRBJ1-2, the full variable domain reads SAVISQKPSRDICQRGTSLTIQCQVDSQVTMMFWYRQQPGQSLTLIATANQGSEATYESGFVIDKFPISRPNLTFSTLTVSNMSPEDSSIYLCSGTDSVGYTFGSGTRLTVV.